This entry features one T cell receptor (beta chain) sequence. Its antigen remains unidentified. This entry comes from a study of post-analysis software for immune sequencing data. The study, taken as a whole, reports: Relative to controls, patients had 4 or 5 TRBV segments at higher frequency, with TRBV5-6, TRBV5-1 and TRBV20-1 among these. The study found significantly lower normalized Chao1 diversity in multiple sclerosis patients than in controls. By F measure, strong co-clustering occurred among samples prepared in the same batch.

In germline, CDR1 is LGHDT, CDR2 YNNKEL (reference sequence). CDR3 size: 12 residues. J lost 7 bases, V lost 4 bases, and 2 bases had no gene match. Each TCR beta cDNA library carried unique molecular identifiers. One entry per CDR3 protein results from TCRdb running MiXCR on the PCR reads. In the table there are approximately 730,000 distinct CDR3 sequences, 25% to 30% of which are singletons. Sequencing was performed on blood. This clonotype was sampled from a girl between 10 and 17 years old with multiple sclerosis. The chain links TRBV3-1 to TRBJ1-2; 8 bases are shared with TRBD1. CDR3 loop: CASSRQGFGYTF. DNA for the CDR3: TGTGCCAGCAGCCGACAGGGGTTTGGCTACACCTTC.